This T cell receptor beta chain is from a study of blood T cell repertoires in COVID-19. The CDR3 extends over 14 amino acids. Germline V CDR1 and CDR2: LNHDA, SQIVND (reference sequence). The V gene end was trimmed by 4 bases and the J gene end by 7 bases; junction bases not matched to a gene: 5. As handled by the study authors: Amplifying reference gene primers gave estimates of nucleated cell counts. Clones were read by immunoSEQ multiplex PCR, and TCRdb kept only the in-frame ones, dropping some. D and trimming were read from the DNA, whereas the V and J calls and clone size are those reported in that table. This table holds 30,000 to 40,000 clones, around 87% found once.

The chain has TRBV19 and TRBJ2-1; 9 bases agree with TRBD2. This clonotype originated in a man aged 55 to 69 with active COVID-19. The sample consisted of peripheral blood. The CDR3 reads CASSSGRASNEQFF. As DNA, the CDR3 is TGTGCCAGTAGTAGCGGGAGGGCCTCGAATGAGCAGTTCTTC.